This T cell receptor beta chain was profiled in a study of blood T cell repertoires in COVID-19. Study in general: Both acute and convalescent COVID-19 samples were obtained from the United States, Italy and Spain. Sources were T cells, B-cell-depleted T cells, or PBMCs; the material itself was cDNA or gDNA.

On this clone: Other DNA sequences in the same sample also yield this CDR3.

As handled by the study authors: Using reference gene primer amplification, nucleated cell counts were estimated. Some clones are missing from TCRdb's copy, which holds only in-frame ones; the method was immunoSEQ multiplex PCR. The DNA was the basis for D and trimming; V, J and clone size are from that table. The repertoire consists of around 380,000 clones, with roughly 86% occurring once and the leading ten covering 0.85% to 1.2%. The sequenced sample consisted of peripheral blood. This TCR came from a human donor with acute or convalescent COVID-19. The donor label of this sample is uncertain.

CDR3: CASSPGTAYEQYF. The CDR3 nucleotides read TGTGCCAGCTCCCCCGGGACAGCCTACGAGCAGTACTTC. The V call is TRBV18, the J call TRBJ2-7; 7 nucleotides line up with TRBD1. Germline V CDR1 and CDR2: KGHSH, LQKENI. The CDR3 spans 13 residues. J gave up 2 bases and V 6 bases, and 4 bases lay outside the gene matches.